This section outlines one T cell receptor beta chain sequence together with its context. These data originate in a study of blood T cell repertoires in COVID-19. Measured with immunoSEQ multiplex PCR; TCRdb has only the in-frame clones, and not every one. The sample has some 290,000 clones; about 88% are singletons. The CDR3 is made up of 14 amino acids. Trimming pared 5 bases from V and 5 bases from J, leaving 15 bases between. The germline V gene has CDR1 SGHTA and CDR2 FQGNSA. Enrolment of Seattle patients took place during active infection, and they were followed longitudinally. The sample comprised peripheral blood. This clonotype originated in a woman in her 30s with COVID-19, enrolled during active disease. V usage is TRBV7-2 and J usage is TRBJ1-1; D is ambiguous. The CDR3, as DNA: TGTGCCAGCAGCCCGCGAGCGGTGGGGACTGAAGCTTTCTTT. Protein: CASSPRAVGTEAFF.